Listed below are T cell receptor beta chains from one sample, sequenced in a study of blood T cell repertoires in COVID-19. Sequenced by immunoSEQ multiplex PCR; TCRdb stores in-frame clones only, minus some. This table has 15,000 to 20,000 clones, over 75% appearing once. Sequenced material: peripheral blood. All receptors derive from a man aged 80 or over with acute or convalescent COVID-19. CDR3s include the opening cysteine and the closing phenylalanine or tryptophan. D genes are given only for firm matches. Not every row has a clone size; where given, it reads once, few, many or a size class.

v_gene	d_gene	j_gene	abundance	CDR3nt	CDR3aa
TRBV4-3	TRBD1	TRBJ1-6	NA	TGCGCCAGCAGCCAAGAAGGTGTGGTAGGGACAGGGACTTCACCCCTCCACTTT	CASSQEGVVGTGTSPLHF
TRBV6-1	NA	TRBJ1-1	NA	TGTGCCAGCAGTGAAGTTCGACAGGTGGGGTTAGGCACTGAAGCTTTCTTT	CASSEVRQVGLGTEAFF
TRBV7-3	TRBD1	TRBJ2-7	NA	TGTGCCAGCAGCCTTGACAGGGGGTTCGGGGAGCAGTACTTC	CASSLDRGFGEQYF
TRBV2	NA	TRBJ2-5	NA	TGTGCCAGCACCGTAGGGGTCGTGAGAGAGACCCAGTACTTC	CASTVGVVRETQYF
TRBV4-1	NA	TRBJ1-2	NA	TGCGCCAGCAGCCAAGGGCATCCCCCCACCCGGGGTGGCTACACCTTC	CASSQGHPPTRGGYTF
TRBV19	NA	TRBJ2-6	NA	TGTGCCAGTAAGGGGACAGGGGCCAACGTCCTGACTTTC	CASKGTGANVLTF
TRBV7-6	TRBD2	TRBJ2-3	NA	TGTGCCAGCAGCACGGGGCTAGCGGGGGGGCGGGTCACAGATACGCAGTATTTT	CASSTGLAGGRVTDTQYF
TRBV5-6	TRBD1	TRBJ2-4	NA	TGTGCCAGCAGCCGGACAGGGTTCAAAAACATTCAGTACTTC	CASSRTGFKNIQYF
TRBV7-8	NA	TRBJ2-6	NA	TGTGCCAGCAGCACCCGGGGTAGAACTATGGGGGCCAACGTCCTGACTTTC	CASSTRGRTMGANVLTF
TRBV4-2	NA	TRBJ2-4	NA	TGTGCCAGCAGCCAAGATCCGCGACAGAGTAGGGGAGCCAAAAACATTCAGTACTTC	CASSQDPRQSRGAKNIQYF
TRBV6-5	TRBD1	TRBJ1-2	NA	TGTGCCAGCAGCAGCGGACAGGGGAGCTATGGCTACACCTTC	CASSSGQGSYGYTF
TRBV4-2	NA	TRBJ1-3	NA	TGTGCCAGCAGCCAAGATGGGACAAGGGGAAACACCATATATTTT	CASSQDGTRGNTIYF
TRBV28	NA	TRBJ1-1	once	TGTGCCAGCAGTTTATCCCAAATCAAGAACACTGAAGCTTTCTTT	CASSLSQIKNTEAFF
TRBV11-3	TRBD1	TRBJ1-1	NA	TGTGCCAGCAGGGCCGGGACAGGGGACACTGAAGCTTTCTTT	CASRAGTGDTEAFF
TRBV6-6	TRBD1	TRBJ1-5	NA	TGTGCCAGCAGATCCGAGGGGCAGGGGGGTCAGCCCCAGCATTTT	CASRSEGQGGQPQHF
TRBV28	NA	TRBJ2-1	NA	TGTGCCAGCAGTGTACAGGGTGAGGGCTCCGATGAGCAGTTCTTC	CASSVQGEGSDEQFF
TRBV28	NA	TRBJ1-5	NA	TGTGCCAGCAGTCTAGCAGCCTTCCTAAATCAGCCCCAGCATTTT	CASSLAAFLNQPQHF
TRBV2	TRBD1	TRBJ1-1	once	TGTGCCAGCACTCCGACAGGGGCTCTAAAGGAAGCTTTCTTT	CASTPTGALKEAFF